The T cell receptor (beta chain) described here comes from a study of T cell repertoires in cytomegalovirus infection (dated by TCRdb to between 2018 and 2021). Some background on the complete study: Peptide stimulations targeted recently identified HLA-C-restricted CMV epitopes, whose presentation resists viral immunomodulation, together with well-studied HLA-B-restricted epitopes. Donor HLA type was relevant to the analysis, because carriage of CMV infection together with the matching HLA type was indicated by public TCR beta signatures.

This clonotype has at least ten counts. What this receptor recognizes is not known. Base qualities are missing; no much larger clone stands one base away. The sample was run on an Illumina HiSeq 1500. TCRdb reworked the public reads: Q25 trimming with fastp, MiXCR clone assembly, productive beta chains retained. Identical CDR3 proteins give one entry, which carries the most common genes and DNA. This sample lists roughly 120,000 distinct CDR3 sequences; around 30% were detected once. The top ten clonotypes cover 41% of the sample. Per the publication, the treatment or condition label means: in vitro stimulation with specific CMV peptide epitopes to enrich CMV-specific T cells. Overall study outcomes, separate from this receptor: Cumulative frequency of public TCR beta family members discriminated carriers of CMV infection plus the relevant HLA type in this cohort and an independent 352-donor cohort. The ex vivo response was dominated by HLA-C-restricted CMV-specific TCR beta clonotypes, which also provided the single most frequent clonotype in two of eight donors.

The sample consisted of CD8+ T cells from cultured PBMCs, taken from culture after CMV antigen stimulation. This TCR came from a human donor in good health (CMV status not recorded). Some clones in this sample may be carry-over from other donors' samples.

The DNA reads as follows: TGCAGTGCTAGACCTTCCTCAGGGATGAGCACAGATACGCAGTATTTT. Translated, it reads CSARPSSGMSTDTQYF. The chain joins TRBV20-1 to TRBJ2-3, with TRBD1 tentatively as D gene (5 bases match). The germline V gene (reference sequence) sets CDR1 to DFQATT and CDR2 to SNEGSKA. Measured from the cysteine to the phenylalanine, the CDR3 is 16 residues long. Of the read, only the CDR3 DNA is kept; its 48 bases are in frame from base 1. V and J are truncated by 2 bases and 0 bases respectively, leaving an intervening sequence of 15 bases.